The subject of this entry is one T cell receptor beta chain. It lacks a known antigen. Nothing much larger sits one base from this clone, and base qualities are not available. The protocol used for the library was the immunoSEQ multiplex PCR assay. TCRdb limited this immuneACCESS table to in-frame rearrangements with V and J called. A share of clones is missing; checked studies link under half to unresolved V genes, and the rest is unexplained. This sample gives around 110,000 clones in total; around 91% of them show up just once. The ten largest clones represent about 1% of the sample. This sample was included in a study of control samples from healthy donors and cancer patients (dated by TCRdb to 2018 to 2020). CDR1 and CDR2, looked up from the germline V gene (reference sequence), are GTSNPN and SVGIG. There are 13 amino acids in the CDR3, from cysteine to phenylalanine inclusive. Just the 39-base CDR3 DNA is kept, in frame starting at base 1. The V and J ends are trimmed by 3 bases and 2 bases, leaving 8 bases between them.

The rearrangement joined TRBV30 to TRBJ1-5; the D region possibly corresponds to TRBD1 (6 bases align). The source material was PBMCs. The sequence was obtained from a woman between 45 and 60 years old with colorectal cancer. The DNA sequence follows: TGTGCCTGGAGCGGGGGCGGCAATCAGCCCCAGCATTTT. This is translated as CAWSGGGNQPQHF.